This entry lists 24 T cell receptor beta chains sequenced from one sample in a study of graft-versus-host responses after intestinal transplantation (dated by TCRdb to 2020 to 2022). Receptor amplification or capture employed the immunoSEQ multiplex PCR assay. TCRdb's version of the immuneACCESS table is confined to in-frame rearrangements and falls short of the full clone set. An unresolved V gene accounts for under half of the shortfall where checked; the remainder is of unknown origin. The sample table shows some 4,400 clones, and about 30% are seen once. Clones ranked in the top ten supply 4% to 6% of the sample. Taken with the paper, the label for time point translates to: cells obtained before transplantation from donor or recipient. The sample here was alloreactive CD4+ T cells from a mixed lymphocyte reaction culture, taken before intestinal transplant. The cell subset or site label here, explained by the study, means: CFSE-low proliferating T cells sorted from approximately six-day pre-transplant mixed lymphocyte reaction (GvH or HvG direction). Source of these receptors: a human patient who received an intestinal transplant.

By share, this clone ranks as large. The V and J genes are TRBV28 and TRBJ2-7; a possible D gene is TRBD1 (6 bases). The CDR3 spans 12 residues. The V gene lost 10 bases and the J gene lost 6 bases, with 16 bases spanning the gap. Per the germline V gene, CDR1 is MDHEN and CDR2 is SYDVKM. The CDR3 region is CATNRVSSEQYF. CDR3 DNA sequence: TGTGCCACAAACAGGGTCTCAAGCGAGCAGTACTTC.

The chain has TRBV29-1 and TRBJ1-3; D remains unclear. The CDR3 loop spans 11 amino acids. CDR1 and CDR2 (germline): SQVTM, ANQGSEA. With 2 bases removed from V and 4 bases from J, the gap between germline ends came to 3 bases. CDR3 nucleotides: TGCAGCGTTGAATCCGGAAACACCATATATTTT. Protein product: CSVESGNTIYF.

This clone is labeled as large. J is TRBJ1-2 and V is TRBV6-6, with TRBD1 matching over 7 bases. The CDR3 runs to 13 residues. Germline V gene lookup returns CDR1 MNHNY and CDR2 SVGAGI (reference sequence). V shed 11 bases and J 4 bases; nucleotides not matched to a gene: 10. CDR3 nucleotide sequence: TGTGCCTCATCAAGGGGGCAGGTCTATGGCTACACCTTC. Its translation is CASSRGQVYGYTF.

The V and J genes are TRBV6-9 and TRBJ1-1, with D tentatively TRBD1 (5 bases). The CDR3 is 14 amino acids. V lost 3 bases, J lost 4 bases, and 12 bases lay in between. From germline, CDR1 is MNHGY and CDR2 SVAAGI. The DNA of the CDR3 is TGTGCCAGCAGTTACTTCAGGGATGGCACTGAAGCTTTCTTT. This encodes CASSYFRDGTEAFF.

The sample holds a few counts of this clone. Here the CDR3 DNA reads TGTGCCAGCAGTGAAGGAGGGACACCTGGAAACACCATATATTTT. It is translated as CASSEGGTPGNTIYF. This chain uses TRBV2 with TRBJ1-3; possibly TRBD1 for D (6 bases). The CDR3 runs to 15 residues. Trimming cost V 1 base and J 2 bases, with 9 bases left between them. Germline CDR1 and CDR2: SNHLY and FYNNEI.

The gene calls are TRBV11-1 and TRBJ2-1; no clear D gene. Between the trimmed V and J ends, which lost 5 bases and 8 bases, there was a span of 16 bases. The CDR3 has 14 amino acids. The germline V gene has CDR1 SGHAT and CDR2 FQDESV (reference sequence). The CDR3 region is CASSPRFPNDEQFF. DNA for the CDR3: TGTGCCAGCAGCCCCCGGTTCCCGAACGATGAGCAGTTCTTC.

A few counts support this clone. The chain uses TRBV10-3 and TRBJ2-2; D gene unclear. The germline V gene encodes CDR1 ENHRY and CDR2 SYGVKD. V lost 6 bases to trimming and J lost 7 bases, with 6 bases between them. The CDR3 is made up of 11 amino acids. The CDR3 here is CAIRAIGELFF. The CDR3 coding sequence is TGTGCCATCAGGGCAATCGGGGAGCTGTTTTTT.

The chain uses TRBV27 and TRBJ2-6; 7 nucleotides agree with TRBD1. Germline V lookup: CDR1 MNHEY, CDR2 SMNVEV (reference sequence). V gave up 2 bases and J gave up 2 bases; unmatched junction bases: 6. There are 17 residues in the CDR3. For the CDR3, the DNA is TGTGCCAGCAGTTTACGGGGAGACAGGGCTGGGGCCAACGTCCTGACTTTC. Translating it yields CASSLRGDRAGANVLTF.

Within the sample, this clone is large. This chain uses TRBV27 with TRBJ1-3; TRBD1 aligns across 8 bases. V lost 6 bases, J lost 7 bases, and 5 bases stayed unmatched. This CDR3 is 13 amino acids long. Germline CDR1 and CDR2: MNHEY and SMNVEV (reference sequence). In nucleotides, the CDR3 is TGTGCCAGCAGGGGGGACAGGTCGAACACCATATATTTT. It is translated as CASRGDRSNTIYF.

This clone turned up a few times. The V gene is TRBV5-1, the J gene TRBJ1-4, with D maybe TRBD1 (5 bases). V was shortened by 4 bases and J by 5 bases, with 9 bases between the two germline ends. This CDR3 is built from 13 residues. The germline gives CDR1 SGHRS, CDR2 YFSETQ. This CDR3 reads CASSPGPNEKLFF. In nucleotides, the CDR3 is TGCGCCAGCAGCCCGGGACCGAATGAAAAACTGTTTTTT.

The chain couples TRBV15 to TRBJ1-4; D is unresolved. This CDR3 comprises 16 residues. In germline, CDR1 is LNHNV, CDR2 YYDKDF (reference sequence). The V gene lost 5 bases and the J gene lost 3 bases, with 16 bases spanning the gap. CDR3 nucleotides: TGTGCCACCAGCTCCCAGCCCCAATTCCCTAATGAAAAACTGTTTTTT. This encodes CATSSQPQFPNEKLFF.

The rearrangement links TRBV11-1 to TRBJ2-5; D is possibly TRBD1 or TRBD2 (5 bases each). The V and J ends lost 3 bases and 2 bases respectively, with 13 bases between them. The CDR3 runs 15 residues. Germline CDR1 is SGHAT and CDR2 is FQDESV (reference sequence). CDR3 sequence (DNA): TGTGCCAGCAGCTTCGGGGACCGGAGTCAAGAGACCCAGTACTTC. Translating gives CASSFGDRSQETQYF. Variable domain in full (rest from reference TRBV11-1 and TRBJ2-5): EAEVAQSPRYKITEKSQAVAFWCDPISGHATLYWYRQILGQGPELLVQFQDESVVDDSQLPKDRFSAERLKGVDSTLKIQPAELGDSAMYLCASSFGDRSQETQYFGPGTRLLVL.

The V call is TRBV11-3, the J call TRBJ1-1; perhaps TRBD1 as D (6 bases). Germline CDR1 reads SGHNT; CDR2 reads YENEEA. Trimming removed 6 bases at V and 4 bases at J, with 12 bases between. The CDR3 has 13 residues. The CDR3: CASRLTGPTEAFF. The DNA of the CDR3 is TGTGCCAGCAGACTAACAGGGCCCACTGAAGCTTTCTTT.

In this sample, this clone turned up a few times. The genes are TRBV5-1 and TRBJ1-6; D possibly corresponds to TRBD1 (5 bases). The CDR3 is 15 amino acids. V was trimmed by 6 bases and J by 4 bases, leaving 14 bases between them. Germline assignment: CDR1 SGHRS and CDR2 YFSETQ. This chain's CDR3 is CASTQGDLYNSPLHF. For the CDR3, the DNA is TGCGCCAGCACCCAGGGCGACCTGTATAATTCACCCCTCCACTTT.

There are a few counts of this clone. CDR3: CASSEWTPNSPLHF. CDR3 sequence (DNA): TGCGCCAGCAGTGAGTGGACACCCAATTCACCCCTCCACTTT. The chain has TRBV10-1 and TRBJ1-6, with D possibly TRBD1 on 5 matching bases. The germline V gene has CDR1 WNHNN and CDR2 SYGVQD (reference sequence). Trimming pared 1 base from V and 7 bases from J, leaving 8 bases between. CDR3 length equals 14 residues.

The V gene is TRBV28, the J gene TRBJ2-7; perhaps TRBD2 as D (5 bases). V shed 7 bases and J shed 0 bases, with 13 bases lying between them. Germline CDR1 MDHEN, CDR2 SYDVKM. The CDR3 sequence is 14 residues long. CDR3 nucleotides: TGTGCCAGCAAGCCGGGTACTAGCTCCTACGAGCAGTACTTC. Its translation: CASKPGTSSYEQYF.

In nucleotides, the CDR3 is TGCGCCAGCAGAGCAGGGGCGGACGGCCCCTACGAGCAGTACTTC. Protein product: CASRAGADGPYEQYF. This chain links TRBV5-1 with TRBJ2-5; the D gene is possibly TRBD1 (6 bases). The end of the DNA aligns better with TRBJ2-7, so the J call may be wrong. CDR1 is SGHRS and CDR2 is YFSETQ in the germline V gene. The CDR3 has 15 residues.

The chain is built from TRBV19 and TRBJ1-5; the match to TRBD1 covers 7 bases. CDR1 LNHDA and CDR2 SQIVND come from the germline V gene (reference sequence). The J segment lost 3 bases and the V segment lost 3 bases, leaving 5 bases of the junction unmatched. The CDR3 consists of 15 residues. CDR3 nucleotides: TGTGCCAGTAGTATCTATGGGACAGACAATCAGCCCCAGCATTTT. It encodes CASSIYGTDNQPQHF.

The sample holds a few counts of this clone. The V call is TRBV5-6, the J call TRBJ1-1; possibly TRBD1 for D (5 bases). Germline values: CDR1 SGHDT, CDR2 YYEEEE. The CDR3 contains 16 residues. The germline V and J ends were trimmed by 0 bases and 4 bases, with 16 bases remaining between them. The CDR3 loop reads CASSLGGPLLVTEAFF. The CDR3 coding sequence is TGTGCCAGCAGCTTGGGGGGACCCCTATTGGTCACTGAAGCTTTCTTT.

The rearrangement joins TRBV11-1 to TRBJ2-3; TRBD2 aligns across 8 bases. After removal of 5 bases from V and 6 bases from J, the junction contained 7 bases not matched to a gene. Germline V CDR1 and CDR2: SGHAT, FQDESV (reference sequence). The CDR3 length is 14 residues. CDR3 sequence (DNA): TGTGCCAGCAGCCCCGGGGGGGCCGCCGATACGCAGTATTTT. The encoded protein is CASSPGGAADTQYF.

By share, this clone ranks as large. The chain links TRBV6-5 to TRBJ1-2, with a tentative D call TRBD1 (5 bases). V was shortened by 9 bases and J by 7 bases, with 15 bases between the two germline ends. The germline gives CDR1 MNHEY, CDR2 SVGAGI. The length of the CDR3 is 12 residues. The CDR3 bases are TGTGCCAGTTCACCCCGGACATCTGGCTACACCTTC. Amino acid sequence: CASSPRTSGYTF.

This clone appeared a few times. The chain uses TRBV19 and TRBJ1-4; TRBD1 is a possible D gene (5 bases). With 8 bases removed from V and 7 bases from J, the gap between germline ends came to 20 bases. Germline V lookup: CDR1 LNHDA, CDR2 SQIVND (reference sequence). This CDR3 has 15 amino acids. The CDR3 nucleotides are TGTGCCAGTTCAATTTCCGGGGCCGGGGGTGAAAAACTGTTTTTT. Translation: CASSISGAGGEKLFF.

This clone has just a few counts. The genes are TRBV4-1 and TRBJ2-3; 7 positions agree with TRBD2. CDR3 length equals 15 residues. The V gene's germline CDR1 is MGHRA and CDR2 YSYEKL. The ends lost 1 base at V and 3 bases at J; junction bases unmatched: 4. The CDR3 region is CASSQGWTRTDTQYF. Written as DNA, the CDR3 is TGCGCCAGCAGCCAAGGTTGGACTAGGACAGATACGCAGTATTTT.

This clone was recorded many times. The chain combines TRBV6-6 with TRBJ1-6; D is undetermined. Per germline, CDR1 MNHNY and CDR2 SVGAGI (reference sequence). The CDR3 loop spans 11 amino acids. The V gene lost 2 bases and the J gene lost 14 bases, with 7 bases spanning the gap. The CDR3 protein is CASSYVGSLHF. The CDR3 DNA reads TGTGCCAGCAGTTACGTGGGGTCCCTCCACTTT.